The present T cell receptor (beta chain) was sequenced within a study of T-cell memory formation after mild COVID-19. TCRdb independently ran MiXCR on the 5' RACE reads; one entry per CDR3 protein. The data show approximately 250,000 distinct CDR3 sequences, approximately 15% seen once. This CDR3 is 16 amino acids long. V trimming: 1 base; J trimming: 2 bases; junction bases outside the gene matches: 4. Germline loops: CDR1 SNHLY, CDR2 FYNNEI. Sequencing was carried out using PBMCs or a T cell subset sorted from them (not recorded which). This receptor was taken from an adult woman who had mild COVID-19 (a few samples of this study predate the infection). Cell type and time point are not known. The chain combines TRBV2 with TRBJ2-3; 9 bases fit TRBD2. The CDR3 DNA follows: TGTGCCAGCAGTGAAGGCCTAGCGGGGAACACAGATACGCAGTATTTT. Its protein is CASSEGLAGNTDTQYF. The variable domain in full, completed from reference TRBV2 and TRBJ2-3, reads EPEVTQTPSHQVTQMGQEVILRCVPISNHLYFYWYRQILGQKVEFLVSFYNNEISEKSEIFDDQFSVERPDGSNFTLKIRSTKLEDSAMYFCASSEGLAGNTDTQYFGPGTRLTVL.